The sequence of this TCR beta chain was determined in a study of blood T cell repertoires in COVID-19 (dated by TCRdb to about 2020). The study in broad terms: Samples from collaborators originated in the United States, Italy and Spain and spanned both the acute and convalescent phases of COVID-19. The dataset comprised deeply sampled blood TCRbeta repertoires from subjects exposed to, actively infected with, or recovered from COVID-19. Where HLA class I and class II types were available, the types were taken from metadata supplied by the sample provider, not from assay-based typing. The samples were drawn from the first 160 participants of the ongoing ImmuneRACE study and from 950 to 1,500 subjects provided by 6 global collaborators. Nearly every sample came with metadata listing a de-identified subject ID, COVID-19 status, age in years and sex. The prospective study material was composed of cDNA or gDNA derived from T cells, B-cell-depleted T cells, or PBMCs. The repertoires were released in a freely available public database meant as a resource for research on the immune response to SARS-CoV-2.

Results and caveats for the whole study, not just this receptor: The quantity of clinical and demographic metadata differed by source and by participant and was supplied without curation.

V and J are truncated by 0 bases and 9 bases respectively, leaving an intervening sequence of 12 bases. Inclusive of the bounding cysteine and phenylalanine, the CDR3 is 13 residues long. The CDR3 DNA has 39 bases and is translated from base 1. According to the germline V gene, CDR1 reads MGHRA and CDR2 reads YSYEKL. TCRbeta CDR3 regions were amplified from genomic DNA by means of the immunoSEQ Assay, a bias-controlled multiplex PCR. Concerning the study's data processing: The number of nucleated cells in each sample was estimated by amplification of reference gene primers within the assay. To quantify the absolute abundance of each unique TCRbeta CDR3 rearrangement, sequence reads were collapsed and filtered. Productive Simpson clonality was computed per sample as the square root of Simpson's diversity index over productive rearrangements. Here the immuneACCESS table is served through TCRdb, limited to in-frame sequences with V and J called. Missing clones are a known gap in these copies; in checked studies unresolved V genes cover under half, and the rest lacks a known reason. V and J calls plus clone size are reproduced from that table; the DNA served to infer D and trimming. This sample lists 200,000 to 250,000 clones; 81% were detected once. The ten most abundant clones make up approximately 9% of the sample.

Enrolling through a virtual design, the prospective study's participants ranged in age from roughly 18 to 95 years and lived across 24 United States geographic areas. To assign participants to cohorts, the prospective study relied on clinical history that participants themselves reported in a screening survey and a study questionnaire. In the prospective study, mobile phlebotomists collected whole blood, serum and a nasopharyngeal or oropharyngeal swab from each participant. Prospective study participants could optionally give additional blood draws and questionnaires over an approximately 2-month period. Blood samples from the prospective study were shipped frozen or at room temperature prior to DNA extraction. As concerns this clone: Its target antigen remains unknown. Per-base qualities were not stored, and no clone one base away is much larger.

The receptor's source is a woman in her fifties or sixties with acute COVID-19. The rearranged chain carries TRBV4-1 and TRBJ2-7; the D gene cannot be named for sure. Source material: PBMCs or T cells enriched from blood (not recorded which). The DNA sequence is TGCGCCAGCAGCCAAGATCCCATGGTCGGGCAGTACTTC. It translates as CASSQDPMVGQYF.